This TCR beta chain came from a study of cytomegalovirus exposure and HLA in healthy donors. Per the germline V gene, CDR1 is MGHDK and CDR2 is SYGVNS. The CDR3 runs 16 residues. V lost 7 bases and J lost 7; bases outside the gene matches: 13. Vbeta (60) and Jbeta (13) primers were used in the PCR. The data were produced by immunoSEQ multiplex PCR, yet TCRdb's version contains in-frame clones alone and is incomplete. The table has 140,000 to 150,000 clones, 70% seen once; the top ten hold approximately 2%. The sequence was obtained from a woman aged 60-75 years in good health and CMV-seropositive. What was sequenced was PBMCs. The chain joins TRBV25-1 to TRBJ1-4; 9 bases are a match to TRBD1. DNA for the CDR3: TGTGCCAGCACCAACACCCTGACAGGGGGAGGTGAAAAACTGTTTTTT. It translates to CASTNTLTGGGEKLFF.